This T cell receptor beta chain was found in a study of T cells in Graves' hyperthyroidism and ophthalmopathy. Template material for amplifying TCR beta CDR3 regions consisted of RNA transcripts. When the TCR CDR3 underwent first-round RT-PCR, the HTBI primer set was used. Using its own MiXCR run on the multiplex PCR reads, TCRdb lists one record per CDR3 protein. The sample lists 300,000 to 400,000 distinct CDR3 sequences, 15% to 20% occurring once. This clonotype was recorded many times. Exclusion criteria comprised uncontrolled infection, other autoimmune disease, pregnancy or lactation. The source of the PBMCs was 10 ml of fresh peripheral blood. The receptor comes from a woman between 45 and 60 years old with Graves' hyperthyroidism. Sequenced: blood.

CDR3 loop: CASSLGGLVDTQYF. The CDR3 bases are TGTGCCAGCAGCTTAGGGGGACTAGTTGATACGCAGTATTTT. The chain links TRBV11-2 to TRBJ2-3; 8 bases match TRBD2. The V gene end was trimmed by 1 base and the J gene end by 6 bases; junction bases not matched to a gene: 3. This CDR3 spans 14 amino acids. Germline CDR1 SGHAT, CDR2 FQNNGV. Full variable domain (outside the CDR3, taken from reference TRBV11-2 and TRBJ2-3): EAGVAQSPRYKIIEKRQSVAFWCNPISGHATLYWYQQILGQGPKLLIQFQNNGVVDDSQLPKDRFSAERLKGVDSTLKIQPAKLEDSAVYLCASSLGGLVDTQYFGPGTRLTVL.